This is a list of T cell receptor beta chains from one sample in a study of Graves' ophthalmopathy and Graves' hyperthyroidism. From the multiplex PCR reads, TCRdb called clonotypes with MiXCR, one entry per CDR3 protein. The repertoire consists of about 400,000 distinct CDR3 sequences, with approximately 20% occurring once and the leading ten covering 1.6%. Sequenced input: peripheral blood. The receptor set was obtained from a woman between 18 and 29 years old with Graves' ophthalmopathy. CDR3s include the opening cysteine and the closing phenylalanine or tryptophan. Fields, in order: D gene, V gene, clone size, J gene, CDR3 DNA, CDR3 protein. D genes are given only for firm matches. Clone size is stated in some rows and not others, as once, few, many or a class when expanded.

-	TRBV7-2	many	TRBJ2-7	TGTGCCAGCAGCTCCCCGGGACGGCTTTTTTACGAGCAGTACTTC	CASSSPGRLFYEQYF
-	TRBV5-5	many	TRBJ2-2	TGTGCCAGCAGCTTGGCCTGGGTGAACACCGGGGAGCTGTTTTTT	CASSLAWVNTGELFF
-	TRBV12-3/TRBV12-4	-	TRBJ2-5	TGTGCCAGCAGTTTAAACCCCCGGGACCGGGGACTCCAAGAGACCCAGTACTTC	CASSLNPRDRGLQETQYF
-	TRBV28	many	TRBJ1-5	TGTGCCAGCAGCTTTACAGGCTTTAGCAATCAGCCCCAGCATTTT	CASSFTGFSNQPQHF
TRBD1	TRBV28	many	TRBJ2-6	TGTGCCAGCAAAGCCCCCCGACAGGGGAGCTCTGGGGCCAACGTCCTGACTTTC	CASKAPRQGSSGANVLTF
TRBD2	TRBV28	many	TRBJ2-7	TGTGCCAGCAGTGGAAGGGCGGGAGGGCCCAACGAGCAGTACTTC	CASSGRAGGPNEQYF
-	TRBV12-3/TRBV12-4	many	TRBJ2-2	TGTGCCAGCAGTCCGGGGGCCGGGGAGCTGTTTTTT	CASSPGAGELFF
TRBD1	TRBV15	many	TRBJ2-7	TGTGCCACCAGCAGAGAGGGACAGGGATACAGAAAGCAGTACTTC	CATSREGQGYRKQYF
TRBD1	TRBV7-8	few	TRBJ1-5	TGTGCCAGCAGCACAGGGACAGGGGTCAATCAGCCCCAGCATTTT	CASSTGTGVNQPQHF
TRBD1	TRBV28	many	TRBJ1-5	TGTGCCAGCAGTTTCCAGACAGGGTGGGGGCCCCAGCATTTT	CASSFQTGWGPQHF
-	TRBV27	many	TRBJ2-7	TGTGCCAGCAGTCCCGGAGGCTACAGGGCACACAATTCTTACGAGCAGTACTTC	CASSPGGYRAHNSYEQYF
TRBD2	TRBV6-1	-	TRBJ2-5	TGTGCCAGCAGGCTAGCGGGACCGCCCGGCCAAGAGACCCAGTACTTC	CASRLAGPPGQETQYF
-	TRBV6-5	many	TRBJ2-7	TGTGCCACCCTGGGTGCTTTCGAGCAGTACTTC	CATLGAFEQYF
-	TRBV7-2	many	TRBJ1-1	TGTGCCAGCAGTTTAGCGGGGAACACTGAAGCTTTCTTT	CASSLAGNTEAFF
-	TRBV24-1	-	TRBJ1-2	TGTGCCACCAGTGAGACCGGACCTAACTATGGCTACACCTTC	CATSETGPNYGYTF
-	TRBV12-3/TRBV12-4	many	TRBJ2-7	TGTGCCAGCAGTTTCAGACTAACCTACGAGCAGTACTTC	CASSFRLTYEQYF
-	TRBV20-1	many	TRBJ2-5	TGCAGTGGCAGCCGGGGGCCAGAGACCCAGTACTTC	CSGSRGPETQYF
TRBD2	TRBV11-2	many	TRBJ2-7	TGTGCCAGCAGCTTAGAGCGGAGCGGGAGCTCCTACGAGCAGTACTTC	CASSLERSGSSYEQYF
-	TRBV6-5	many	TRBJ2-5	TGTGCCAGCAGTTACGTCGCCAGCGGGCAAGAGACCCAGTACTTC	CASSYVASGQETQYF